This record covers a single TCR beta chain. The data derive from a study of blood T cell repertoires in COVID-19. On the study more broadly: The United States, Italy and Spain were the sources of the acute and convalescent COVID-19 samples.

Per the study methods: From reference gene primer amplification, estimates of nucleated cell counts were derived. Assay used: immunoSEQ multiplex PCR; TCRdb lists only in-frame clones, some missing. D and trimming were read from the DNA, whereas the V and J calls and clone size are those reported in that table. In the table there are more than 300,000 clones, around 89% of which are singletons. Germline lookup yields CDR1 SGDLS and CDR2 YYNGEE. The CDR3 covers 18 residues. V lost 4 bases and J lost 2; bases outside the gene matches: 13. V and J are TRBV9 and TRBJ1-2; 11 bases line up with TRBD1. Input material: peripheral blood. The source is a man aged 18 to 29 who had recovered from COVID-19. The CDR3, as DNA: TGTGCCAGCAGCTCCAGGGACAGGGGGTCTTCCCGAAACTATGGCTACACCTTC. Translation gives CASSSRDRGSSRNYGYTF.